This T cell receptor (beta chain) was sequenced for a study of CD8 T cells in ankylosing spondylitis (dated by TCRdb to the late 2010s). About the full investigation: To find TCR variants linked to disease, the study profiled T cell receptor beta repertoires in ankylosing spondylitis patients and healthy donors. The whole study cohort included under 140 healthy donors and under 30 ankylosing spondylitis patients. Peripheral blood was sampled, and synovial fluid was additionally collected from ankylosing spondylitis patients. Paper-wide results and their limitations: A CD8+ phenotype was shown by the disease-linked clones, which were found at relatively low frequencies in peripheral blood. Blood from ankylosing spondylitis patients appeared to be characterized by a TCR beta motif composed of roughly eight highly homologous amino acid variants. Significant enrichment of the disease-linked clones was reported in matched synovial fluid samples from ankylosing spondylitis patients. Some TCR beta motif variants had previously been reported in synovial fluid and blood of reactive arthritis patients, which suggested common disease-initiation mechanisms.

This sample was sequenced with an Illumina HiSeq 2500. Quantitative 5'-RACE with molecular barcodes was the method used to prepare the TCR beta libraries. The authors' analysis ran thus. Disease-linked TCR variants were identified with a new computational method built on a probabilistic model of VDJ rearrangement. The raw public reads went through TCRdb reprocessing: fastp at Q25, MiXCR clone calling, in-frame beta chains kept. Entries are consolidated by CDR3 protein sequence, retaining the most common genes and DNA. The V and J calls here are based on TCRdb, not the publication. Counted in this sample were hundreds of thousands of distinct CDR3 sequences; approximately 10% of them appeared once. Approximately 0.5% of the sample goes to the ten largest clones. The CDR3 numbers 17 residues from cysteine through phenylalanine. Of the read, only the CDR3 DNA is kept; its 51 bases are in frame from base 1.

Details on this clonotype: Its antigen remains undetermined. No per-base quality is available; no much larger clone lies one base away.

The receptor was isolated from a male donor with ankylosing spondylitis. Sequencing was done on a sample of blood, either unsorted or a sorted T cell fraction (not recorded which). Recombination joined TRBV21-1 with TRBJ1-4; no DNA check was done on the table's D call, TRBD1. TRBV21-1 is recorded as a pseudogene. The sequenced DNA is TGTGCCAGCAGACGCGCGAGACAGGGGACAACTAATGAAAAACTGTTTTTT. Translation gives CASRRARQGTTNEKLFF.